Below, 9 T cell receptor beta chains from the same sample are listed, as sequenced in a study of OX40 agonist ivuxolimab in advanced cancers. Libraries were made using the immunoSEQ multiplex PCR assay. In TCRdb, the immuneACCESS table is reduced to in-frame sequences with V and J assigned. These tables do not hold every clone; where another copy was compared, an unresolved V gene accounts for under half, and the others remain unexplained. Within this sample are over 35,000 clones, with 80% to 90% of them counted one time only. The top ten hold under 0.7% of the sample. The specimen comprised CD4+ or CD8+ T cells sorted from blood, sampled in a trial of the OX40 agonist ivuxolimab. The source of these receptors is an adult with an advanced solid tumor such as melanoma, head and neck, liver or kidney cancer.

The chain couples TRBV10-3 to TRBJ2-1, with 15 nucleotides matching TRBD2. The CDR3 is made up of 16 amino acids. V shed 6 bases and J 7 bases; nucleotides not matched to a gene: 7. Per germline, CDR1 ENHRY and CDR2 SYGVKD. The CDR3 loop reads CAISPGTSGGLNEQFF. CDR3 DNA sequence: TGTGCCATCAGCCCCGGGACTAGCGGGGGGCTGAATGAGCAGTTCTTC.

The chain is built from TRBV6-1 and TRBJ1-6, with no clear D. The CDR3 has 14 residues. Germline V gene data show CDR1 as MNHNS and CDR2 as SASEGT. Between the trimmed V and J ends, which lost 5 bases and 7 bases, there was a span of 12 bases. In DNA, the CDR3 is TGTGCCAGCAGTAGGTCCGACTACAATTCACCCCTCCACTTT. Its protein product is CASSRSDYNSPLHF.

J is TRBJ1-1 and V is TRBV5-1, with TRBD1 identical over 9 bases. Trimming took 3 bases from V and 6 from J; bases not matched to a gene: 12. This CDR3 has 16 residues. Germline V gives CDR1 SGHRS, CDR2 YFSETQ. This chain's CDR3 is CASSWGSGDRESEAFF. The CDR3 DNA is TGCGCCAGCAGCTGGGGAAGTGGGGACAGGGAATCTGAAGCTTTCTTT.

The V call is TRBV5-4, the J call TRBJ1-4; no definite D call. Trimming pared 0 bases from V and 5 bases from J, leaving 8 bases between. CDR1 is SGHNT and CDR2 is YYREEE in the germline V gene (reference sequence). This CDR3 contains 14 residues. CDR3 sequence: CASSLAGTNEKLFF. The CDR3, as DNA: TGTGCCAGCAGCTTGGCCGGTACAAATGAAAAACTGTTTTTT.

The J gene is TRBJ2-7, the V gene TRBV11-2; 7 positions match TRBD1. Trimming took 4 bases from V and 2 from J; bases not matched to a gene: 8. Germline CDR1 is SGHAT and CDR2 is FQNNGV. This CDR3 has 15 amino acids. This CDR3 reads CASSSSTGFPYEQYF. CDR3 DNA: TGTGCCAGCAGCTCCTCGACAGGGTTCCCCTACGAGCAGTACTTC.

CDR3 bases: TGTGCCTGGAGTAGGCGCGACACTGAAGCTTTCTTT. Protein sequence: CAWSRRDTEAFF. V usage is TRBV30 and J usage is TRBJ1-1, with D hard to call. Germline V lookup: CDR1 GTSNPN, CDR2 SVGIG (reference sequence). The CDR3 runs to 12 residues. Trimming shortened V by 2 bases and J by 3 bases, and 7 bases separated the two germline ends.

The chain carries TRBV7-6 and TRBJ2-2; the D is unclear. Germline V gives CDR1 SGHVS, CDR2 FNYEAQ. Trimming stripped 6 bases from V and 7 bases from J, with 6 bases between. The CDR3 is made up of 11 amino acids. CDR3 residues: CASSTYGELFF. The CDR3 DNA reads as TGTGCCAGCAGTACGTACGGGGAGCTGTTTTTT.

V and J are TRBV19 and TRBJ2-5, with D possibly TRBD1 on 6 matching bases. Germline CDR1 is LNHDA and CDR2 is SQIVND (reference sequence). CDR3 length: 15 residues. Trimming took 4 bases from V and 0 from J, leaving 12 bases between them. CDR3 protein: CASSKQGSYQETQYF. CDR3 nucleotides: TGTGCCAGTAGTAAGCAGGGGTCGTACCAAGAGACCCAGTACTTC.

Here the CDR3 DNA reads TGTGCCAGCAGCTTACATGAGACCCAGTACTTC. Protein product: CASSLHETQYF. The V call is TRBV7-2, the J call TRBJ2-5; no reliable D call. The CDR3 has 11 residues. V was shortened by 2 bases and J by 5 bases, with 3 bases between the two germline ends. Germline CDR1 reads SGHTA; CDR2 reads FQGNSA.